In this sample, the clone carrying this TCR beta chain turned up many times. The target antigen is unknown. As TCR cDNA was made by 5'RACE template switching, a universal primer site and UMIs were added. One entry per CDR3 protein, called by TCRdb with MiXCR from the 5' RACE reads. The table includes 250,000 or so distinct CDR3 sequences, approximately 3.8% detected once. This record belongs to a study of T cells after yellow fever vaccination. Study summary: Preparing low-cell-number fractions relied on SMART-Seq v4 Ultra Low Input.

Study-wide findings and caveats: Abundant clonotypes (contaminants from the bulk population) could be present in FACS-sorted repertoires. Weaker in magnitude, the secondary response showed a faster peak on day 5 versus 15.

This clonotype was sampled from a man between 18 and 29 years old who received the YFV17D yellow fever vaccine. This sample comprised PBMCs, obtained 15 days after the yellow fever booster vaccination.

The CDR3 protein is CASSQVAGGFTDTQYF. CDR3 DNA sequence: TGTGCCAGCAGCCAAGTAGCGGGGGGGTTCACAGATACGCAGTATTTT. The rearrangement joins TRBV14 to TRBJ2-3; 11 positions agree with TRBD2. The V segment lost 1 base and the J segment 2 bases; nucleotides outside the gene matches: 2. Germline values: CDR1 SGHDN, CDR2 FVKESK. CDR3 length equals 16 residues.